The present T cell receptor beta chain was sequenced within a study of human T cells and chemical hapten exposure. As concerns this clonotype: Antigen specificity is unknown.

Findings of the study overall: Clustering by CDR3 similarity yielded significantly more large clusters from expanded TCRs than controls.

As handled by the study authors: TCR counts had a median of approximately 96,000 per sample and spanned about 23,224 to 750,000. TCRdb reprocessed the RACE reads with MiXCR, giving one entry per CDR3 protein. The V and J calls were not made by the authors but by TCRdb's processing. The sample includes tens of thousands of distinct CDR3 sequences, about 11% seen only once; the top ten take roughly 3.6%. Per the germline V gene, CDR1 is LGHNA and CDR2 is YNFKEQ. The CDR3 consists of 17 residues. Losses at the gene ends were 5 bases for V and 0 bases for J; bases not matched to a gene: 7. The time point: patch test 1, 2 weeks after DPC sensitization. Treatment here: therapeutic diphenylcyclopropenone sensitization with weekly scalp DPC.

This specimen consisted of whole blood, obtained in connection with sensitization to the hapten diphenylcyclopropenone (DPC). This clonotype was sampled from a woman aged 55-69 years with alopecia areata. Some clones in this sample may be carry-over from other donors' samples. The chain joins TRBV4-2 to TRBJ2-6; 7 bases are shared with TRBD1. This CDR3 is CASSAGTASSGANVLTF. The CDR3 DNA reads as TGTGCCAGCAGCGCCGGGACAGCGAGCTCTGGGGCCAACGTCCTGACTTTC.